This T cell receptor beta chain was retrieved from a study of shared clonotypes between healthy human individuals. V was trimmed by 2 bases and J by 7 bases, leaving 12 bases between them. The germline V gene has CDR1 WSHSY and CDR2 SAAADI. CDR3 size: 14 residues. This table comes from immunoSEQ multiplex PCR, and its TCRdb copy is limited to in-frame clones, with some not included. The table lists roughly 640,000 clones, about 74% of them singletons. This chain connects TRBV10-2 to TRBJ2-1; maybe TRBD2 (6 bases). The TCR was taken from a woman aged 25 to 39 in good health. The sequenced sample consisted of memory CD4+ T cells sorted from blood. As for subset: CD45RA-negative fraction. The CDR3 DNA reads TGCGCCAGCAGTGAGCGGGAGAGTCGGAATGAGCAGTTCTTC. It is translated as CASSERESRNEQFF.